The 3 T cell receptor beta chains in this list originate from one sample, sequenced in a study of T cell changes during pregnancy in multiple sclerosis. Sequencing used immunoSEQ multiplex PCR; TCRdb keeps in-frame clones, though not all of them. The profile shows 40,000 or so clones, roughly nine tenths of them singletons. This specimen was peripheral blood, taken before pregnancy. These receptors were taken from a female donor with multiple sclerosis, enrolled in a pregnancy study.

This chain uses TRBV7-8 with TRBJ2-7; a possible D gene is TRBD1 (6 bases). V was cut by 1 base and J by 3 bases, with 10 bases left in between. The CDR3 length is 14 residues. Germline V gives CDR1 SGHVS, CDR2 FQNEAQ. The CDR3 coding sequence is TGTGCCAGCAGCTTAGTGTACAGGGACTACGAGCAGTACTTC. Translating it yields CASSLVYRDYEQYF.

The rearrangement links TRBV18 to TRBJ2-7; 7 bases are shared with TRBD2. V was pared by 0 bases and J by 3 bases, with 2 bases of the junction left unmatched. The CDR3 is 14 residues long. Germline V gene lookup returns CDR1 KGHSH and CDR2 LQKENI. The CDR3 DNA follows: TGTGCCAGCTCACCACCCACGGGAGGCTACGAGCAGTACTTC. It specifies CASSPPTGGYEQYF.

The CDR3 region has the DNA TGTGCCACCTTTAGCACAGATACGCAGTATTTT. Its protein product is CATFSTDTQYF. The genes are TRBV28 and TRBJ2-3, with D hard to call. Germline V gene data show CDR1 as MDHEN and CDR2 as SYDVKM. CDR3 size: 11 residues. V was clipped by 10 bases and J by 0 bases, with 5 bases between them. Combining the CDR3 with reference TRBV28 and TRBJ2-3 gives the whole variable domain DVKVTQSSRYLVKRTGEKVFLECVQDMDHENMFWYRQDPGLGLRLIYFSYDVKMKEKGDIPEGYSVSREKKERFSLILESASTNQTSMYLCATFSTDTQYFGPGTRLTVL.